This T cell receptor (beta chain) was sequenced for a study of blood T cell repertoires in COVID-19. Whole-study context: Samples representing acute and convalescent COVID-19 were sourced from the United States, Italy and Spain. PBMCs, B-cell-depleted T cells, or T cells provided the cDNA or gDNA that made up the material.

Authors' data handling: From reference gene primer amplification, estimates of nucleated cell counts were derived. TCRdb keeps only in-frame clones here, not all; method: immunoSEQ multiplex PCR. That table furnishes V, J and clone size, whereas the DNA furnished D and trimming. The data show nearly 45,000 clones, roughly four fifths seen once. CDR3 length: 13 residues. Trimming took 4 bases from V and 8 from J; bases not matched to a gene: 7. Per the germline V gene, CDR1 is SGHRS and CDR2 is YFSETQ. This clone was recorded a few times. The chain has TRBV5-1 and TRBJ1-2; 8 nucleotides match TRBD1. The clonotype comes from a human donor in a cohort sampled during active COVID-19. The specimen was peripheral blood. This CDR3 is CASSPGQAQGYTF. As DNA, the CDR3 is TGCGCCAGCAGCCCGGGACAGGCTCAGGGCTACACCTTC.